The 20 T cell receptor beta chains below were found in one sample sequenced in a study of cytomegalovirus exposure and HLA in healthy donors listed by TCRdb under 2017. Libraries were constructed by the immunoSEQ multiplex PCR assay. TCRdb provides this immuneACCESS table in a form limited to in-frame rearrangements. Some clones are lacking; in checked studies, under half of them reflect an unresolved V gene, and why the rest are absent is not known. This sample gives about 72,000 clones in total; 94% of them show up just once. Less than 2% of the sample is in the top ten clones. Material: PBMCs. These TCRs come from a woman younger than 35 in good health and CMV-seropositive.

This clone has a single count. The genes are TRBV10-2 and TRBJ2-1; TRBD2 agrees at 7 bases. Germline V gives CDR1 WSHSY, CDR2 SAAADI. V trimming: 6 bases; J trimming: 6 bases; junction bases outside the gene matches: 14. The CDR3 runs 16 residues. The CDR3 spells CASRGPREAPLNEQFF. In DNA form, the CDR3 reads TGCGCCAGCAGAGGCCCCCGGGAGGCCCCCCTCAATGAGCAGTTCTTC.

The V gene is TRBV27, the J gene TRBJ1-1; 9 positions agree with TRBD1. The germline gives CDR1 MNHEY, CDR2 SMNVEV (reference sequence). V shed 5 bases, J shed 1 base, and the junction held 2 bases outside the gene matches. CDR3 length equals 14 residues. Written as DNA, the CDR3 is TGTGCCAGCAGTCCGGGACAGGGGAACACTGAAGCTTTCTTT. It codes for CASSPGQGNTEAFF.

The V and J genes are TRBV2 and TRBJ2-5; D unclear. The CDR3 has 13 amino acids. Deletions cut 4 bases from V and 2 bases from J, with 8 bases between. From germline, CDR1 is SNHLY and CDR2 FYNNEI. CDR3 DNA sequence: TGTGCCAGCAGTGTGCGAGGTCAAGAGACCCAGTACTTC. This gives the protein CASSVRGQETQYF.

CDR3 sequence (DNA): TGTGCCAGCAGCCTTACTAGCGGGACCAGCTACGAGCAGTACTTC. The encoded protein is CASSLTSGTSYEQYF. The rearrangement links TRBV4-2 to TRBJ2-7; TRBD2 agrees at 10 bases. With 4 bases clipped from V and 3 bases from J, the junction kept 6 bases outside the gene matches. The CDR3 length is 15 residues. Germline V gives CDR1 LGHNA, CDR2 YNFKEQ.

The J gene is TRBJ2-1, the V gene TRBV19; D is uncertain. There are 12 residues in the CDR3. Between the trimmed V and J ends, which lost 4 bases and 3 bases, there was a span of 4 bases. Germline V CDR1 and CDR2: LNHDA, SQIVND (reference sequence). CDR3: CASSTHYNEQFF. The CDR3 DNA follows: TGTGCCAGTAGTACCCACTACAATGAGCAGTTCTTC.

The chain combines TRBV23-1 with TRBJ2-7; no firm D call. TRBV23-1 is an open reading frame, and its role is uncertain. The CDR3 spans 13 residues. Trimming removed 4 bases at V and 2 bases at J, with 9 bases between. The CDR3 sequence is CASSLTTTYEQYF. CDR3 DNA sequence: TGCGCCAGCAGTCTCACAACGACCTACGAGCAGTACTTC.

The V gene is TRBV21-1, the J gene TRBJ1-2; TRBD1 is the table's D call and was not checked against the DNA. TRBV21-1 represents a pseudogene. The length of the CDR3 is 18 residues. The CDR3 spells CASSSPGDHRGANYGYTF. The CDR3 region has the DNA TGTGCCAGCAGCTCCCCGGGGGATCACAGGGGGGCTAACTATGGCTACACCTTC.

The chain recombines TRBV27 with TRBJ2-1; TRBD2 matches at 7 bases. The CDR3 runs 15 residues. Germline CDR1 is MNHEY and CDR2 is SMNVEV (reference sequence). Trimming took 8 bases from V and 3 from J; bases not matched to a gene: 10. The CDR3 region is CASAPGGVSYNEQFF. The CDR3 DNA reads TGTGCCAGCGCCCCTGGGGGGGTAAGCTACAATGAGCAGTTCTTC.

The chain joins TRBV9 to TRBJ1-1; possible D gene TRBD1, 5 bases. Trimming cost V 0 bases and J 1 base, with 7 bases left between them. CDR1 and CDR2 (germline): SGDLS, YYNGEE. The CDR3 extends over 14 amino acids. This chain's CDR3 is CASSVDGANTEAFF. Here the CDR3 DNA reads TGTGCCAGCAGCGTAGATGGGGCGAACACTGAAGCTTTCTTT.

This chain joins TRBV2 and TRBJ2-3; 8 bases fit TRBD2. The J segment lost 3 bases and the V segment lost 5 bases, leaving 4 bases of the junction unmatched. Looked up from germline, CDR1 is SNHLY and CDR2 is FYNNEI. The CDR3 has 14 residues. The CDR3 protein is CASSPGLATDTQYF. CDR3 in DNA: TGTGCCAGCAGTCCTGGACTAGCTACAGATACGCAGTATTTT.

The V and J genes are TRBV27 and TRBJ1-1; 7 nucleotides line up with TRBD1. Germline V gene sequence: CDR1 MNHEY, CDR2 SMNVEV (reference sequence). The CDR3 totals 13 residues. Trimming at V came to 6 bases and at J to 4 bases, leaving 5 bases not matched to a gene. CDR3 bases: TGTGCCAGCAGGGCACAGGGGAGCACTGAAGCTTTCTTT. This gives the protein CASRAQGSTEAFF.

The chain links TRBV28 to TRBJ2-2, with a weak D call TRBD1 (5 bases). The V and J ends lost 1 base and 8 bases respectively, with 11 bases between them. Germline V gene lookup returns CDR1 MDHEN and CDR2 SYDVKM. The CDR3 is 14 residues long. The DNA of the CDR3 is TGTGCCAGCAGTTTATCCAGGGTCACAGGGGAGCTGTTTTTT. Protein sequence: CASSLSRVTGELFF.

CDR3 residues: CASSADRVHYGYTF. The CDR3 bases are TGTGCCAGCAGCGCAGACAGGGTCCACTATGGCTACACCTTC. This chain uses TRBV5-4 with TRBJ1-2; 7 bases agree with TRBD1. The ends lost 4 bases at V and 3 bases at J; junction bases unmatched: 6. This CDR3 is 14 amino acids long. The germline V gene has CDR1 SGHNT and CDR2 YYREEE (reference sequence).

The chain links TRBV7-8 to TRBJ1-2, with 9 bases lining up with TRBD1. From germline, CDR1 is SGHVS and CDR2 FQNEAQ. The trim removed 5 bases at V and 4 bases at J, leaving 11 bases unmatched. The CDR3 totals 16 residues. This chain's CDR3 is CASSDQKRDRAYGYTF. The DNA of the CDR3 is TGTGCCAGCAGCGACCAGAAACGGGACAGGGCCTATGGCTACACCTTC. The full variable domain, completed using reference TRBV7-8 and TRBJ1-2, is GAGVSQSPRYKVAKRGQDVALRCDPISGHVSLFWYQQALGQGPEFLTYFQNEAQLDKSGLPSDRFFAERPEGSVSTLKIQRTQQEDSAVYLCASSDQKRDRAYGYTFGSGTRLTVV.

This sequence joins TRBV11-2 and TRBJ2-1; TRBD2 agrees at 10 bases. The CDR3 sequence is 15 residues long. Germline V gene data show CDR1 as SGHAT and CDR2 as FQNNGV. Trimming removed 6 bases from V and 3 bases from J; junction bases left unmatched: 5. Here the CDR3 DNA reads TGTGCCAGCAGAACACTAGCGGGACTCTACAATGAGCAGTTCTTC. It is translated as CASRTLAGLYNEQFF. Filled out from reference TRBV11-2 and TRBJ2-1, the complete variable domain reads EAGVAQSPRYKIIEKRQSVAFWCNPISGHATLYWYQQILGQGPKLLIQFQNNGVVDDSQLPKDRFSAERLKGVDSTLKIQPAKLEDSAVYLCASRTLAGLYNEQFFGPGTRLTVL.

The chain has TRBV2 and TRBJ2-1; no firm D call. V dropped 4 bases and J dropped 7 bases, with 5 bases sitting between them. Germline V gene sequence: CDR1 SNHLY, CDR2 FYNNEI. The CDR3 extends over 11 amino acids. CDR3 sequence reads: CASSAQNEQFF. The CDR3 coding sequence is TGTGCCAGCAGTGCCCAGAATGAGCAGTTCTTC.

This clone was picked up a small number of times. Here the CDR3 DNA reads TGTGCCAGCAGCGAGGGATGGGAGCGTCGATTTAACTATGGCTACACCTTC. Protein sequence: CASSEGWERRFNYGYTF. The rearrangement links TRBV7-2 to TRBJ1-2; no clear D. The CDR3 runs to 17 residues. Trimming shortened V by 5 bases and J by 1 base, and 20 bases separated the two germline ends. CDR1 is SGHTA, CDR2 FQGNSA, per germline.

With regard to this clone: This CDR3 is also generated by other DNA sequences in the sample. This sequence joins TRBV27 and TRBJ2-1; no reliable D call. Trimming left V 6 bases short and J 0 bases short, with 9 bases between. The germline V gene encodes CDR1 MNHEY and CDR2 SMNVEV (reference sequence). The CDR3 is made up of 14 amino acids. The chain's CDR3 is CASSPLSSYNEQFF. DNA of the CDR3: TGTGCCAGCAGCCCCCTCAGCTCCTACAATGAGCAGTTCTTC.

The chain combines TRBV9 with TRBJ2-7, with a weak D call TRBD1 (6 bases). The CDR3 extends over 14 amino acids. Germline V gene data show CDR1 as SGDLS and CDR2 as YYNGEE. Trimming removed 0 bases from V and 1 base from J, with 8 bases in between. DNA of the CDR3: TGTGCCAGCAGCGTAGACCAGGGGTCCTACGAGCAGTACTTC. Translated: CASSVDQGSYEQYF.

The rearrangement links TRBV15 to TRBJ1-2, with no clear D. V was clipped by 1 base and J by 8 bases, with 35 bases between them. There are 21 residues in the CDR3. Germline V CDR1 and CDR2: LNHNV, YYDKDF (reference sequence). The CDR3 region is CATSRGPSSRSQEISGWGYTF. The CDR3 region has the DNA TGTGCCACCAGCAGAGGACCGAGTTCTAGGTCACAAGAAATCTCGGGGTGGGGCTACACCTTC.